The 8 T cell receptor beta chains listed next were all sequenced from one sample in a study of CD4 T cells in relation to SARS-CoV-2 and coronaviruses. CD4+ T cells from unexposed donors were obtained before the COVID-19 pandemic (2011-2018). Isolation of CD4+ T cells took place after approximately 10 days in culture. Their cognate antigens are unknown. TCRdb keeps only in-frame clones here, not all; method: immunoSEQ multiplex PCR. Counted here are 25,000 to 30,000 clones, about 80% occurring once; the ten biggest clones make up about a sixth. Source material: CD4+ T cells from PBMCs, cultured in vitro. The origin of the receptors is a human donor in good health.

J is TRBJ2-1 and V is TRBV7-3, with 14 bases that match TRBD2. The CDR3 totals 16 residues. Unmatched junction bases numbered 8, after V lost 4 bases and J lost 9 bases. CDR1 and CDR2 (germline): SGHTA, FQGTGA. CDR3 in DNA: TGTGCCAGCAGCTCCGCCCTGACTAGCGGGAGGGCTGAGCAGTTCTTC. It encodes CASSSALTSGRAEQFF.

The chain has TRBV5-6 and TRBJ2-2; D gene unclear. Trimming stripped 2 bases from V and 8 bases from J, with 7 bases between. The CDR3 is 12 residues long. CDR1 SGHDT and CDR2 YYEEEE come from the germline V gene. CDR3 sequence reads: CASSFNEGELFF. CDR3 in DNA: TGTGCCAGCAGCTTTAATGAAGGGGAGCTGTTTTTT.

The chain couples TRBV11-3 to TRBJ1-1, with TRBD1 as a possible D gene (5 bases). This CDR3 contains 13 residues. Trimming took 7 bases from V and 1 from J, leaving 10 bases between them. CDR1 and CDR2 (germline): SGHNT, YENEEA. CDR3 DNA sequence: TGTGCCAGCAAGGGACGGCAGAACACTGAAGCTTTCTTT. It translates to CASKGRQNTEAFF.

The chain employs TRBV6-2 or TRBV6-3 and TRBJ2-1; 9 nucleotides line up with TRBD2. This CDR3 is built from 14 residues. The germline gives CDR1 MNHEY, CDR2 SVGEGT. V shed 5 bases, J shed 8 bases, and the junction held 7 bases outside the gene matches. Written as DNA, the CDR3 is TGTGCCAGCAGTCTCGGGGTAGCGGGGGATGAGCAGTTCTTC. Its translation is CASSLGVAGDEQFF.

CDR3 loop: CASCPGQHMNTEAFF. The CDR3 nucleotides read TGCGCCAGCTGCCCGGGACAGCACATGAACACTGAAGCTTTCTTT. This sequence joins TRBV4-1 and TRBJ1-1; 7 bases are a match to TRBD1. Unmatched junction bases numbered 9, after V lost 8 bases and J lost 0 bases. Per the germline V gene, CDR1 is MGHRA and CDR2 is YSYEKL. The CDR3 covers 15 residues.

This sequence joins TRBV4-2 and TRBJ2-3; perhaps TRBD1 as D (6 bases). Germline V CDR1 and CDR2: LGHNA, YNFKEQ. CDR3 length equals 16 residues. Trimming pared 2 bases from V and 4 bases from J, leaving 16 bases between. This chain's CDR3 is CASSQSGTIIPDTQYF. The CDR3, as DNA: TGTGCCAGCAGCCAATCCGGGACAATCATACCAGATACGCAGTATTTT.

This clone has only a few counts. This chain uses TRBV7-9 with TRBJ1-3; D gene ambiguous. Germline-derived CDR1 and CDR2 are SEHNR and FQNEAQ (reference sequence). V lost 2 bases to trimming and J lost 14 bases, with 13 bases between them. CDR3 size: 12 residues. The CDR3 protein is CASSLNGRQLYF. The CDR3 coding sequence is TGTGCCAGCAGCTTAAATGGCCGGCAATTATATTTT.

The chain is built from TRBV7-9 and TRBJ2-5, with D hard to call. Germline loops: CDR1 SEHNR, CDR2 FQNEAQ (reference sequence). V lost 5 bases and J lost 0, with 13 bases in between. CDR3 length: 15 residues. CDR3 loop: CASSRTTWYQETQYF. The CDR3 DNA reads as TGTGCCAGCAGCAGAACCACATGGTACCAAGAGACCCAGTACTTC.